This TCR beta chain is drawn from a study of cytomegalovirus exposure and HLA in healthy donors. This clone has only one observation. No antigen is known for it. The study's findings and limits: An analysis that was carried out later associated 16,000 or so TCR beta sequences with HLA alleles at 0.05 false discovery rate. The productive fraction for most TCR beta V segments was about 87% or about 30% in an earlier analysis.

The study ran its PCR with 60 Vbeta and 13 Jbeta primers. Profiling relied on immunoSEQ multiplex PCR, and the TCRdb table lists in-frame clones only, not all of them. This sample has 150,000 or so clones, with around 84% found just once. Sequencing used PBMCs. The clonotype comes from a man aged 40-49 years in good health and CMV-seropositive.

CDR3 DNA: TGTGCCAGCAGCCGGGACAGGGCTGGGCCCCAGCATTTT. Amino acid sequence: CASSRDRAGPQHF. The V gene is TRBV7-3, the J gene TRBJ1-5, with 9 nucleotides matching TRBD1. CDR1 is SGHTA and CDR2 is FQGTGA in the germline V gene. The CDR3 sequence is 13 residues long. J was trimmed by 9 bases and V by 5 bases; bases with no gene match: 5.